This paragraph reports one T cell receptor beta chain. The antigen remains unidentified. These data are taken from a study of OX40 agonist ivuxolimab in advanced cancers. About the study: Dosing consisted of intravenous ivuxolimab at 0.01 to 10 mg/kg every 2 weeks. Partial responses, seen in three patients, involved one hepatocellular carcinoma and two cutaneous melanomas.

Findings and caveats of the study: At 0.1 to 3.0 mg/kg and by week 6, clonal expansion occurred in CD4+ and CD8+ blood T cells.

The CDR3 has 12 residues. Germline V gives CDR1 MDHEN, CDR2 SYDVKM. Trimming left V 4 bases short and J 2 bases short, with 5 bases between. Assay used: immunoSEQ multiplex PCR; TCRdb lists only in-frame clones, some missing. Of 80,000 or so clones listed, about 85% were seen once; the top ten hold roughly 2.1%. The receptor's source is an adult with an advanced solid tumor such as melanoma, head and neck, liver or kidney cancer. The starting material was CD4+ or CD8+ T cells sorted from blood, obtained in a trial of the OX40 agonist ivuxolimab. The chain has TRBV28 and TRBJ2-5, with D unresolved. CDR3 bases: TGTGCCAGCAGTTCCAGTCAAGAGACCCAGTACTTC. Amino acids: CASSSSQETQYF.